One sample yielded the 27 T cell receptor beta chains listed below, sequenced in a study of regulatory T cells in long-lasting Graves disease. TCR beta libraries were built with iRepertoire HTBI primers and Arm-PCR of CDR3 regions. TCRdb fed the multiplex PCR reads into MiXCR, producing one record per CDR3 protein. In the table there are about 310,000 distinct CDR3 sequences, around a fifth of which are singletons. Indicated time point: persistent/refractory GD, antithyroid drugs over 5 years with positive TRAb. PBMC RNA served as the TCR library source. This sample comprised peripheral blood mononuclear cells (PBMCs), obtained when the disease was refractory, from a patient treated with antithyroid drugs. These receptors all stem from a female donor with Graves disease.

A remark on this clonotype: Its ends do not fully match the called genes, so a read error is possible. CDR3 amino acids: CTSSRSGGRGDTEAFF. The CDR3 DNA sequence: TGCACCAGCAGCCGGTCGGGGGGAAGGGGGGACACTGAAGCTTTCTTT. The rearrangement uses TRBV4-1 and TRBJ1-1; TRBD1 might be the D (6 bases). CDR3 length: 16 amino acids. CDR1 is MGHRA and CDR2 is YSYEKL in the germline V gene.

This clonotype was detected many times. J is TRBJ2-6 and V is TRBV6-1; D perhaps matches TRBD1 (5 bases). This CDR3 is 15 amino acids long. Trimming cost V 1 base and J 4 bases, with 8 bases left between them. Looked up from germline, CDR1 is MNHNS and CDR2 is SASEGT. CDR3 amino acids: CASSEGGSGANVLTF. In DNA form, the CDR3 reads TGTGCCAGCAGTGAAGGGGGCTCGGGGGCCAACGTCCTGACTTTC.

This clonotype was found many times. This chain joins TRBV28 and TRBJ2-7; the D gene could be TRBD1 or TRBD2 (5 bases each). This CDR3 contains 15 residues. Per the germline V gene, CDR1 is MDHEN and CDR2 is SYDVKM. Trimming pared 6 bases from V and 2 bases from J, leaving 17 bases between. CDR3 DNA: TGTGCCAGCAGCCCGCGTCTATCGGGACCCTACGAGCAGTACTTC. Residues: CASSPRLSGPYEQYF.

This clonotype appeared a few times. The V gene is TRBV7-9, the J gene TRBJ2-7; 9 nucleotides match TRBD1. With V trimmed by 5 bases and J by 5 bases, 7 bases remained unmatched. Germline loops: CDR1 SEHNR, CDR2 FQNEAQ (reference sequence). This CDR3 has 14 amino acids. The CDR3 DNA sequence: TGTGCCAGCAGCACCAGACAGGGGGTGGACGAGCAGTACTTC. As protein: CASSTRQGVDEQYF.

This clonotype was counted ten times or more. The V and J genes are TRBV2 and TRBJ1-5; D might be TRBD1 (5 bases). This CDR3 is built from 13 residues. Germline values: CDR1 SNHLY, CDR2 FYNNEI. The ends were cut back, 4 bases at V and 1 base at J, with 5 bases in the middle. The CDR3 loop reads CASSGQSNQPQHF. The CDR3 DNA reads TGTGCCAGCAGTGGACAGAGCAATCAGCCCCAGCATTTT. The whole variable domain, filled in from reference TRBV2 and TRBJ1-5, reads EPEVTQTPSHQVTQMGQEVILRCVPISNHLYFYWYRQILGQKVEFLVSFYNNEISEKSEIFDDQFSVERPDGSNFTLKIRSTKLEDSAMYFCASSGQSNQPQHFGDGTRLSIL.

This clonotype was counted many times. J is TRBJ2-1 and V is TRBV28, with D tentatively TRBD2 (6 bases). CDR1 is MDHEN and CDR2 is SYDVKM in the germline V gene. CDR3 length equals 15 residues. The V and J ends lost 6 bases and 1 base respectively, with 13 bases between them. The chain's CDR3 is CASSPRERSYNEQFF. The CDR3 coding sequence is TGTGCCAGCAGCCCACGGGAGAGGTCCTACAATGAGCAGTTCTTC.

The CDR3 sequence: CSAHSRGKDTQYF. The CDR3 DNA reads as TGCAGTGCCCATTCCAGAGGGAAAGATACGCAGTATTTT. The rearrangement uses TRBV20-1 and TRBJ2-3, with D possibly TRBD2 on 5 matching bases. Germline-derived CDR1 and CDR2 are DFQATT and SNEGSKA (reference sequence). V was trimmed by 6 bases and J by 5 bases, leaving 15 bases between them. The CDR3 length is 13 residues.

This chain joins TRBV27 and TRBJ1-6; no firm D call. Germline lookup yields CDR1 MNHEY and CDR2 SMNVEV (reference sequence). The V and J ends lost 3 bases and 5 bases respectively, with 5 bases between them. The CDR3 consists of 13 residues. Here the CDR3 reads CASSLFNNSPLHF. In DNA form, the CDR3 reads TGTGCCAGCAGTTTGTTCAATAATTCACCCCTCCACTTT.

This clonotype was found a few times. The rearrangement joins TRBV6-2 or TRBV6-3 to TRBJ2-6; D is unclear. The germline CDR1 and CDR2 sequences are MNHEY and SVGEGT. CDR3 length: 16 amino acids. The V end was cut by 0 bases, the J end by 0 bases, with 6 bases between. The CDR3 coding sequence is TGTGCCAGCAGTTACTCACGGAGCTCTGGGGCCAACGTCCTGACTTTC. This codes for CASSYSRSSGANVLTF.

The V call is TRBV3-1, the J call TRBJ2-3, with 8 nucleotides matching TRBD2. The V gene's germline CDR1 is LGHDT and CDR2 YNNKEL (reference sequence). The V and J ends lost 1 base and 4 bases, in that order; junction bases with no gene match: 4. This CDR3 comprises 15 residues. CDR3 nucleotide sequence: TGTGCCAGCAGCCAAGGGTCAGCGGGAGCAGATACGCAGTATTTT. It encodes CASSQGSAGADTQYF.

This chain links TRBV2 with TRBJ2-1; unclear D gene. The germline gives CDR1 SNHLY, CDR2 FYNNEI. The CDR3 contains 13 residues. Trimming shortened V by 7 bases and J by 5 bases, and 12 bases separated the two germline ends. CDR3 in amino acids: CASIRQGHNEQFF. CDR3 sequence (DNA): TGTGCCAGCATACGTCAAGGCCACAATGAGCAGTTCTTC.

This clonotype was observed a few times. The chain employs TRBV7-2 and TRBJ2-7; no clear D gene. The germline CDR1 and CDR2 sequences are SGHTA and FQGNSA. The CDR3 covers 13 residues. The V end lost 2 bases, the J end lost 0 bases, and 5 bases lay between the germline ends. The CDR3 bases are TGTGCCAGCAGCTTATACCCCTCCTACGAGCAGTACTTC. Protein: CASSLYPSYEQYF.

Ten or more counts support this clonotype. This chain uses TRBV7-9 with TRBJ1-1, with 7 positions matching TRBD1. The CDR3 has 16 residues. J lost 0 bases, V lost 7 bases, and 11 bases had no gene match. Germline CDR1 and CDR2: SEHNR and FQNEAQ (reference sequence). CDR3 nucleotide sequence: TGTGCCAGCAAAGGCCCAGGGGGGACTATGAACACTGAAGCTTTCTTT. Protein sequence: CASKGPGGTMNTEAFF.

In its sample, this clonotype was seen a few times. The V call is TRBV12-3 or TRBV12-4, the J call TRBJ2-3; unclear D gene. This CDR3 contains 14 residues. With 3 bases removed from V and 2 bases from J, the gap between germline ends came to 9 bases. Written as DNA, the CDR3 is TGTGCCAGCAGTTTTTGGAAGGCCACAGATACGCAGTATTTT. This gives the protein CASSFWKATDTQYF.

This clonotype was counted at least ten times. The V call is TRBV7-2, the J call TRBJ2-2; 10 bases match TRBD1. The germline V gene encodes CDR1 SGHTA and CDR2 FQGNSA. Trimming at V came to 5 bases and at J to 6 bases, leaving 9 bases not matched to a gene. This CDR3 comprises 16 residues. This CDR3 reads CASSQSAGTGAGELFF. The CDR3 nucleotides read TGTGCCAGCAGCCAATCGGCCGGGACAGGGGCCGGGGAGCTGTTTTTT. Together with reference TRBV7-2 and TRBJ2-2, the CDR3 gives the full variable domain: GAGVSQSPSNKVTEKGKDVELRCDPISGHTALYWYRQSLGQGLEFLIYFQGNSAPDKSGLPSDRFSAERTGGSVSTLTIQRTQQEDSAVYLCASSQSAGTGAGELFFGEGSRLTVL.

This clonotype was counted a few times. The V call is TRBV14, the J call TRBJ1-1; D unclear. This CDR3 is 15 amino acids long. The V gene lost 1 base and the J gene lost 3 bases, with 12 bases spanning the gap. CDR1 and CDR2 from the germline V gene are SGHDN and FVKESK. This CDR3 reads CASSQGVRPYTEAFF. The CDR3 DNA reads TGTGCCAGCAGCCAAGGCGTCAGACCCTACACTGAAGCTTTCTTT.

CDR3 in amino acids: CSVTGYYGYTF. In DNA form, the CDR3 reads TGCAGCGTAACAGGGTACTATGGCTACACCTTC. The chain combines TRBV29-1 with TRBJ1-2; D possibly corresponds to TRBD1 (6 bases). Trimming removed 6 bases from V and 3 bases from J, with 8 bases in between. Germline V lookup: CDR1 SQVTM, CDR2 ANQGSEA. This CDR3 has 11 residues.

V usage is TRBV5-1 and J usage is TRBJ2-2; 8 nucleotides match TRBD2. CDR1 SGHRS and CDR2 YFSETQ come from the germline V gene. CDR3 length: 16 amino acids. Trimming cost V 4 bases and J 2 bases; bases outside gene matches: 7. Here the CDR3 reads CASSPRTSLNTGELFF. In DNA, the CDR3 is TGCGCCAGCAGCCCCCGGACTAGCCTTAACACCGGGGAGCTGTTTTTT.

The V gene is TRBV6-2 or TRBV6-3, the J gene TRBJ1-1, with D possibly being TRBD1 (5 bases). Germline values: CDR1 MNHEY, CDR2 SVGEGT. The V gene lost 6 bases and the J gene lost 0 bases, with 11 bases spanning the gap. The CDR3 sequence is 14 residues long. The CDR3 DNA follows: TGTGCCAGCAGCGCCGGGGCCATGAACACTGAAGCTTTCTTT. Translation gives CASSAGAMNTEAFF.

CDR3 bases: TGTGCCAGCAGTTACCTAGGGGCTGGAAACACCATATATTTT. Its translation is CASSYLGAGNTIYF. V usage is TRBV6-9 and J usage is TRBJ1-3, with D possibly being TRBD1 (5 bases). V gave up 3 bases and J gave up 2 bases, with 8 bases separating them. The CDR3 is made up of 14 amino acids. Germline CDR1 and CDR2: MNHGY and SVAAGI.

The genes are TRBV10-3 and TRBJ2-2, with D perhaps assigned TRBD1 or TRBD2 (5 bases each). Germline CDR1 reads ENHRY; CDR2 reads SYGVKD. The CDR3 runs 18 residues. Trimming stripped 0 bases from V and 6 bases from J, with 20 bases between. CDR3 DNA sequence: TGTGCCATCAGTGAGTCGACGTTCCAGGGTAGTAGCGCCGGGGAGCTGTTTTTT. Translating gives CAISESTFQGSSAGELFF.

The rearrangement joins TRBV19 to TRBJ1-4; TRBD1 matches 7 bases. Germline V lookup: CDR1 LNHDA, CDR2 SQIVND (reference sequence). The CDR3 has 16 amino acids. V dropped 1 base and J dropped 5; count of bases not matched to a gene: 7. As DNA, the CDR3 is TGTGCCAGTAGTATAGGCCCGGGACAGACAAATGAAAAACTGTTTTTT. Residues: CASSIGPGQTNEKLFF.

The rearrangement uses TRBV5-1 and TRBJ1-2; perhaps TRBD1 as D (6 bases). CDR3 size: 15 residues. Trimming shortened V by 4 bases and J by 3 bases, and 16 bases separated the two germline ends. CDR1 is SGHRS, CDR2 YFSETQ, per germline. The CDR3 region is CASSRNREEDYGYTF. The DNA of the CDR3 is TGCGCCAGCAGCCGGAACAGGGAGGAGGACTATGGCTACACCTTC. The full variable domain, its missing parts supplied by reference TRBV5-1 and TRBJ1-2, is KAGVTQTPRYLIKTRGQQVTLSCSPISGHRSVSWYQQTPGQGLQFLFEYFSETQRNKGNFPGRFSGRQFSNSRSEMNVSTLELGDSALYLCASSRNREEDYGYTFGSGTRLTVV.

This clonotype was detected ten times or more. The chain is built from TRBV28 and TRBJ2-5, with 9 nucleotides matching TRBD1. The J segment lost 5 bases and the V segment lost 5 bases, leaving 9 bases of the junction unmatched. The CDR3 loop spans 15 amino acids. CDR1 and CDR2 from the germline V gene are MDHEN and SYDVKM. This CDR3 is CASSEPGTGFETQYF. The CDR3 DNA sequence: TGTGCCAGCAGTGAGCCCGGGACAGGGTTTGAGACCCAGTACTTC.

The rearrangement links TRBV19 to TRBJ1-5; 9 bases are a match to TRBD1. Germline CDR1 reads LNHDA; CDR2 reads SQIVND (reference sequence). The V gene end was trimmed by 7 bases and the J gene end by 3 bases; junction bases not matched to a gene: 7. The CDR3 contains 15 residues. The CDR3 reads CASTITGGINQPQHF. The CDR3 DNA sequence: TGTGCCAGTACCATAACAGGGGGCATCAATCAGCCCCAGCATTTT.

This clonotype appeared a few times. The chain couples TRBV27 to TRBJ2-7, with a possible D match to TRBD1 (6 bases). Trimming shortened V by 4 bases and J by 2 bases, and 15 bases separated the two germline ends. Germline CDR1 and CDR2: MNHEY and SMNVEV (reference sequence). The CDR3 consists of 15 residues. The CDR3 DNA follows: TGTGCCAGCAGTTACTTCAGGGGTCTAACCTACGAGCAGTACTTC. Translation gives CASSYFRGLTYEQYF.

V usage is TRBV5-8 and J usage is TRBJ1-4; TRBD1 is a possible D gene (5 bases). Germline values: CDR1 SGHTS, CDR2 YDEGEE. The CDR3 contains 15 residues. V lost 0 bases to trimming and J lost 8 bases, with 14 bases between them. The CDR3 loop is CASSLDFTGREKLFF. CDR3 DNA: TGTGCCAGCAGCTTGGATTTCACAGGCCGGGAAAAACTGTTTTTT.